These T cell receptor beta chains were read from a single sample in a study of radiotherapy plus CTLA-4 blockade in lung cancer. Generated by immunoSEQ multiplex PCR, the TCRdb table keeps only in-frame clones and is missing some. This table holds 80,000 or so clones, more than 60% found once. Sequenced here: peripheral blood, sampled from a patient treated with radiotherapy plus ipilimumab. The receptors derive from a human donor with non-small cell lung cancer whose response to radiotherapy plus ipilimumab could not be evaluated. Some clones in this sample may be carry-over from other donors' samples. Each CDR3 is given with its conserved first and last residue. Fields, in order: D gene, clone size, J gene, V gene, CDR3 DNA, CDR3 protein. D genes are given only for firm matches. Not every row has a clone size; where given, it reads once, few, many or a size class.

TRBD2	.	TRBJ2-7	TRBV18	TGTGCCAGCTCACCACAACTAGCGGGGTCAAACCCAAACTACGAGCAGTACTTC	CASSPQLAGSNPNYEQYF
.	.	TRBJ2-1	TRBV5-6	TGTGCCAGCAGCGTCCGGGGCAATGAGCAGTTCTTC	CASSVRGNEQFF
TRBD1	.	TRBJ1-2	TRBV6-5	TGTGCCAGCAGTTACTCACGGACAGGGTTTGGCTACACCTTC	CASSYSRTGFGYTF
TRBD2	once	TRBJ2-1	TRBV29-1	TGCAGCGTGGCGGTTCGCGGGACTATAGATGAGCAGTTCTTC	CSVAVRGTIDEQFF
TRBD1	few	TRBJ1-2	TRBV5-4	TGTGCCAGCACCATAGTCCGACAGGGCGGCGACTATGGCTACACCTTC	CASTIVRQGGDYGYTF
.	few	TRBJ1-4	TRBV5-6	TGTGCCAGCAGCTTACAGGGTAATAATGAAAAACTGTTTTTT	CASSLQGNNEKLFF
.	.	TRBJ2-7	TRBV5-1	TGCGCCAGCAGCTTGGATCACCGGGGCTACGAGCAGTACTTC	CASSLDHRGYEQYF
.	.	TRBJ1-2	TRBV19	TGTGCCAGTAGTATGGCGGGCAGTGCAAGGGCTAGCTATGGCTACACCTTC	CASSMAGSARASYGYTF
TRBD1	.	TRBJ1-4	TRBV28	TGTGCCAGCAGCCTTACAGGGGGCAGTGAAAAACTGTTTTTT	CASSLTGGSEKLFF
.	.	TRBJ1-5	TRBV5-5	TGTGCCAGCAGCTTTGGTAGTCAGCCCCAGCATTTT	CASSFGSQPQHF
TRBD2	.	TRBJ2-5	TRBV6-5	TGTGCCAGCAGTTACGGGGGACTAGCGGGGAGGGAGACCCAGTACTTC	CASSYGGLAGRETQYF
.	.	TRBJ1-1	TRBV2	TGTGCCAGCAGTAAACAGGAAATTGAAGCTTTCTTT	CASSKQEIEAFF
TRBD1	.	TRBJ2-3	TRBV29-1	TGCAGCGTTGACTCCGGACAGGGGACAGATACGCAGTATTTT	CSVDSGQGTDTQYF
.	.	TRBJ2-7	TRBV5-1	TGCGCCAGCAGCCCCTTACAGGGCTACGAGCAGTACTTC	CASSPLQGYEQYF
.	.	TRBJ1-6	TRBV19	TGTGCCAGTAGTACCCGGACAGTTAATTCACCCCTCCACTTT	CASSTRTVNSPLHF
.	.	TRBJ1-1	TRBV27	TGTGCCAGCAGTTTATCGGGGCAGGTTGTCACTGAAGCTTTCTTT	CASSLSGQVVTEAFF
.	few	TRBJ2-5	TRBV27	TGTGCCAGCAGTGGACACCTCCTGGGGCAAGAGACCCAGTACTTC	CASSGHLLGQETQYF
TRBD1	.	TRBJ1-6	TRBV7-9	TGTGCCAGCAGCCCCATCGGACAGGGTAATTCACCCCTCCACTTT	CASSPIGQGNSPLHF
.	.	TRBJ2-1	TRBV9	TGTGCCAGCAGCGGCATCGGGGAGCAGTTCTTC	CASSGIGEQFF
.	.	TRBJ1-2	TRBV30	TGTGCCTGGAGGGGCCTACGAGGGTCTGGCTACACCTTC	CAWRGLRGSGYTF
TRBD2	.	TRBJ2-7	TRBV7-3	TGTGCCAGCAGCCCTAAAGGTTCGAGCGGGGACCACTTC	CASSPKGSSGDHF
TRBD1	.	TRBJ1-5	TRBV6-1	TGTGCCAGCAGATCGGGACAGGACGATCAGCCCCAGCATTTT	CASRSGQDDQPQHF
.	.	TRBJ1-2	TRBV30	TGTGCCTGGAGTGCAAACGGGACACCGTCTGGCTACACCTTC	CAWSANGTPSGYTF
TRBD1	.	TRBJ1-1	TRBV5-1	TGCGCCAGCAGCTGGGCAGGGGGAGGCTTCGAAGCTTTCTTT	CASSWAGGGFEAFF
.	.	TRBJ2-1	TRBV7-2	TGTGCCAGCAGCTTCGGACTCCTGGGCGATGAGCAGTTCTTC	CASSFGLLGDEQFF
TRBD1	.	TRBJ1-1	TRBV6-5	TGTGCCAGCAGCCCCGGACAGGGATGGACTGAAGCTTTCTTT	CASSPGQGWTEAFF
.	.	TRBJ1-3	TRBV5-5	TGTGCCAGCAGCTTGGATCCGGGGAGAAACACCATATATTTT	CASSLDPGRNTIYF
.	.	TRBJ1-2	TRBV15	TGTGCCACCAGCAGAGGCGGGGCTGACAACTATGGCTACACCTTC	CATSRGGADNYGYTF
TRBD1	once	TRBJ2-3	TRBV7-8	TGTGCCAGCAGCCTACAGGGGTCTAGCACAGATACGCAGTATTTT	CASSLQGSSTDTQYF
.	.	TRBJ1-6	TRBV7-9	TGTGCCAGCAGCTTAGCACTAGTCAGTAATTCACCCCTCCACTTT	CASSLALVSNSPLHF
.	.	TRBJ1-6	TRBV18	TGTGCCAGCTCACCTTCTCATAGTCTCCATGATTCACCCCTCCACTTT	CASSPSHSLHDSPLHF